This T cell receptor (beta chain) is drawn from a study of blood T cell repertoires in COVID-19. Study-wide context: The samples span acute and convalescent COVID-19 from the United States, Italy and Spain. T cells, B-cell-depleted T cells, or PBMCs supplied cDNA or gDNA.

Trimming removed 3 bases at V and 5 bases at J, with 8 bases between. The germline V gene has CDR1 SNHLY and CDR2 FYNNEI. The CDR3 covers 14 residues. As processed by the authors: Researchers report that nucleated cell counts were estimated from reference gene primer amplification. Here immunoSEQ multiplex PCR was the method, and the copy in TCRdb shows in-frame clones only, minus some. The DNA was the basis for D and trimming; V, J and clone size are from that table. Counted here are 360,000 or so clones, roughly 87% occurring once; the ten biggest clones make up over 3.5%. The Seattle patients, enrolled during active infection, were followed longitudinally.

The chain joins TRBV2 to TRBJ1-6; possible D gene TRBD1, 5 bases. The source is a woman aged 55 to 70 with COVID-19, enrolled during active disease. The sample was peripheral blood. The CDR3: CASSEDTDNSPLHF. The DNA of the CDR3 is TGTGCCAGCAGTGAGGACACAGATAATTCACCCCTCCACTTT.